This TCR beta chain was retrieved from a study of identical twins. The germline V gene has CDR1 LGHNA and CDR2 YSLEER. The CDR3 totals 14 residues. V lost 0 bases to trimming and J lost 8 bases, with 11 bases between them. It was template switching that added a universal primer site, and there were unique molecular identifiers on the cDNA. TCRdb re-derived calls from the 5' RACE reads in MiXCR, one entry per CDR3 protein. The sample yields 600,000 to 850,000 distinct CDR3 sequences, 15% to 20% seen once. Overall study results and limits: Out-of-frame beta chain sequences displayed weaker excess sharing between twins.

Comment on this clonotype: Its specificity is not known.

This sample was also put to use in a study of T cells expressing NK-cell markers.

The chain carries TRBV4-3 and TRBJ2-1, with D perhaps TRBD2 (5 bases). Sequences were obtained from PBMCs. This TCR derives from a woman between 18 and 29 years old in good health. The CDR3 DNA is TGCGCCAGCAGCCAAGATGAGGGTCGGGATGAGCAGTTCTTC. Translated: CASSQDEGRDEQFF.